This T cell receptor (beta chain) was captured in a study of blood T cell repertoires in COVID-19 (dated by TCRdb to the early 2020s). Some background on the complete study: Collaborator samples came from the United States, Italy and Spain and covered acute and convalescent phases of COVID-19. The material from the prospective study consisted of cDNA or gDNA derived from T cells, B-cell-depleted T cells, or PBMCs. Subjects who had been exposed to COVID-19, were actively infected with it, or had recovered from it provided the deeply sampled blood TCRbeta repertoires that made up the dataset. The repertoires were released in a freely available public database meant as a resource for research on the immune response to SARS-CoV-2. The samples were drawn from two sources: the first 160 participants of the ongoing ImmuneRACE study, and 1,254 subjects contributed by 6 global collaborators. Nearly every sample came with metadata listing a de-identified subject ID, COVID-19 status, age in years and sex. Where available, HLA class I and class II types were obtained from metadata supplied by the sample provider rather than from assay-based typing.

The investigation overall reported the following: How much clinical and demographic metadata was included differed by source and by participant, and the metadata was provided uncurated.

TCRbeta CDR3 regions were amplified from genomic DNA using the immunoSEQ Assay, a bias-controlled multiplex PCR. Per the original workflow: Within the assay, amplification of reference gene primers was used to estimate how many nucleated cells each sample contained. To quantify the absolute abundance of each unique TCRbeta CDR3 rearrangement, sequence reads were collapsed and filtered. Productive Simpson clonality was computed per sample as the square root of Simpson's diversity index over productive rearrangements. The table was pulled from immuneACCESS by TCRdb, which kept in-frame rearrangements only. Such tables lose some clones; where checked, under half of the loss comes from unresolved V genes, and the rest has no known cause. V and J calls and clone size are copied from that table; D and trimming were computed from the DNA. This sample has roughly 250,000 clones in its table, and around four fifths of those were observed once. The ten largest clonotypes hold approximately 4% of the sample.

Collaborating institutions collected whole blood in K2EDTA tubes following their own protocols. Collaborator samples were shipped for TCRbeta analysis as frozen whole blood, isolated PBMCs, or DNA extracted from either sample type. The junction shows trimming of 1 base on V and 1 base on J, plus 8 bases between the germline ends. Looking up the germline V gene yields CDR1 KGHSH and CDR2 LQKENI. The CDR3, from cysteine to phenylalanine, totals 14 residues. The sequence is cut down to CDR3 DNA, 42 bases in frame from base 1. Points on this clone: Its binding antigen is unknown. Base quality data are lacking; no much larger clone is found one base away.

The sequence derives from a woman in her 40s with active or convalescent COVID-19. Material: peripheral blood. This receptor chain uses TRBV18 and TRBJ2-7; the D gene is perhaps TRBD1, on 6 matching bases. Read as DNA, the sequence is TGTGCCAGCTCACCACAGGGGGATTCCTACGAGCAGTACTTC. This gives the protein CASSPQGDSYEQYF.